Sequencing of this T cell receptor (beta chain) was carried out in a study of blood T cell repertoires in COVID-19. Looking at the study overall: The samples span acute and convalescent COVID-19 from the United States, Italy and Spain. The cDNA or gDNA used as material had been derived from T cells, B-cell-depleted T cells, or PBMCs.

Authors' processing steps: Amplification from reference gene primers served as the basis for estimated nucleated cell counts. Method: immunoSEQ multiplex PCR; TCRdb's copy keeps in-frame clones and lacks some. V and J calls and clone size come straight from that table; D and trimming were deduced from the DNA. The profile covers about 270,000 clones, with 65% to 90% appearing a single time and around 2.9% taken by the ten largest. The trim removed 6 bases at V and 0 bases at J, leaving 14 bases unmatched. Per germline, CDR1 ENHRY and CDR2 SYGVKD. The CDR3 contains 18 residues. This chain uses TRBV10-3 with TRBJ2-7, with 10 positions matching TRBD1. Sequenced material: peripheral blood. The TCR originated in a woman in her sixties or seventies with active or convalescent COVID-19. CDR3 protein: CAIRPGQGTGQSSYEQYF. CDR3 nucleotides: TGTGCCATCAGGCCGGGACAGGGGACGGGCCAGAGCTCCTACGAGCAGTACTTC.